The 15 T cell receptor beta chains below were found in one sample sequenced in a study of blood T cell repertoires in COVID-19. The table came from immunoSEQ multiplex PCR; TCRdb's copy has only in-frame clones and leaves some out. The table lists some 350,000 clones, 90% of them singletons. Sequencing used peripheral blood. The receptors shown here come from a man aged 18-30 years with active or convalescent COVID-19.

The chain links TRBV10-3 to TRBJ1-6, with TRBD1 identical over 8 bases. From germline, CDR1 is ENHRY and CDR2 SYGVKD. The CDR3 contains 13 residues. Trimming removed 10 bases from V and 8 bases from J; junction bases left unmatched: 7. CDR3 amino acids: CATLQGVDSPLHF. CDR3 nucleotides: TGTGCCACGTTACAGGGGGTAGATTCACCCCTCCACTTT.

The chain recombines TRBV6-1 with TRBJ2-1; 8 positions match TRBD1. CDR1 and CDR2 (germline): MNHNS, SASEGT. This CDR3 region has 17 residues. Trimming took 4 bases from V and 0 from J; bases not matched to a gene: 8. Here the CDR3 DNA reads TGTGCCAGCAGTGGCCTCCGGGACAGGAGCTCCTACAATGAGCAGTTCTTC. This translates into CASSGLRDRSSYNEQFF.

The CDR3 region has the DNA TGTGCCAGCAGCGTAGCTTCAGGGGCGCGCTACGAGCAGTACTTC. This sequence encodes CASSVASGARYEQYF. The chain joins TRBV9 to TRBJ2-7, with D possibly matching TRBD1 (6 bases). This CDR3 is 15 amino acids long. Germline loops: CDR1 SGDLS, CDR2 YYNGEE. Between the trimmed V and J ends, which lost 0 bases and 3 bases, there was a span of 13 bases.

The CDR3 here is CASSLKWSSYNSPLHF. In DNA, the CDR3 is TGTGCCAGCAGTTTAAAATGGAGCTCCTATAATTCACCCCTCCACTTT. The V and J genes are TRBV27 and TRBJ1-6; D uncertain. This CDR3 region has 16 residues. Germline V gene data show CDR1 as MNHEY and CDR2 as SMNVEV (reference sequence). V lost 2 bases and J lost 0, with 8 bases in between.

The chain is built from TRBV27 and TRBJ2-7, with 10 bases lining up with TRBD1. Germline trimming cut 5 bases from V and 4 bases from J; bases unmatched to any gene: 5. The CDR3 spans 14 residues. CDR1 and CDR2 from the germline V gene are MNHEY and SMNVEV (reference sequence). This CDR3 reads CASSRQGATYEQYF. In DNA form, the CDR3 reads TGTGCCAGCAGTCGACAGGGGGCGACTTACGAGCAGTACTTC.

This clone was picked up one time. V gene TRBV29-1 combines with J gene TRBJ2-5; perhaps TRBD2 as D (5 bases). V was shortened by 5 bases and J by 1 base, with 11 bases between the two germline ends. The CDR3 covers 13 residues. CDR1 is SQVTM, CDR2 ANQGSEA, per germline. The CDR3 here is CSVRGPFQETQYF. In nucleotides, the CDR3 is TGCAGCGTTCGAGGGCCTTTCCAAGAGACCCAGTACTTC.

The CDR3 protein is CASGHRGSYEQYF. The DNA for the CDR3 is TGTGCCAGCGGACACAGGGGATCCTACGAGCAGTACTTC. The gene calls are TRBV27 and TRBJ2-7; 7 bases are a match to TRBD1. From germline, CDR1 is MNHEY and CDR2 SMNVEV (reference sequence). J lost 1 base, V lost 8 bases, and 5 bases had no gene match. This CDR3 comprises 13 residues.

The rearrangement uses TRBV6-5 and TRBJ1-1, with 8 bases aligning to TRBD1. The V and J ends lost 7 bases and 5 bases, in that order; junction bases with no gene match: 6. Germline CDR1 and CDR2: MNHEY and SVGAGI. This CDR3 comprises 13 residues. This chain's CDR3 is CASTRDRRTEAFF. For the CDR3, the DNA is TGTGCCAGCACACGGGACAGGAGAACTGAAGCTTTCTTT.

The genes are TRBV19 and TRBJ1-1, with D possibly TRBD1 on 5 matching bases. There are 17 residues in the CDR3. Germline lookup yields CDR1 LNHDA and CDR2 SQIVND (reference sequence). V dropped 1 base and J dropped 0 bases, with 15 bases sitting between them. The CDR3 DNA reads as TGTGCCAGTAGTATAGCATGGCAGGGCAGAATGAACACTGAAGCTTTCTTT. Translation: CASSIAWQGRMNTEAFF.

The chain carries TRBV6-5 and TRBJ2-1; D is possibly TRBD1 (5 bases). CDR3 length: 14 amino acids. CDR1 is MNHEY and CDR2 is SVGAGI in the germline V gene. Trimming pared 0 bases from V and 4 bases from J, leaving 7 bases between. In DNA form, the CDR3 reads TGTGCCAGCAGTTACTCGGACACGTACAATGAGCAGTTCTTC. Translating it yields CASSYSDTYNEQFF.

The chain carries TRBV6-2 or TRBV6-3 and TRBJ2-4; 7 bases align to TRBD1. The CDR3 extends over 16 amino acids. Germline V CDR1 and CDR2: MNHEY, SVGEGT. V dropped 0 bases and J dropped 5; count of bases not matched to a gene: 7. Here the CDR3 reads CASSYSPDRAENIQYF. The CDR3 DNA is TGTGCCAGCAGTTACTCACCCGACAGGGCGGAAAACATTCAGTACTTC.

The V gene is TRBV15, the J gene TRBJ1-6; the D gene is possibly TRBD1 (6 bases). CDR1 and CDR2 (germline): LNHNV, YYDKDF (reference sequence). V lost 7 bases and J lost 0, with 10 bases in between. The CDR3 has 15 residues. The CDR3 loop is CATNDRYSYNSPLHF. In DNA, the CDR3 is TGTGCCACCAACGACAGGTACTCCTATAATTCACCCCTCCACTTT.

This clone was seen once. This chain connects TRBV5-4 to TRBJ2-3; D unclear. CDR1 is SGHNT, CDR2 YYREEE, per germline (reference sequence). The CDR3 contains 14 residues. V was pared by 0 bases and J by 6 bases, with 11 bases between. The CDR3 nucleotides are TGTGCCAGCAGCTTGGTGCATAGAGCCGATACGCAGTATTTT. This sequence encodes CASSLVHRADTQYF.

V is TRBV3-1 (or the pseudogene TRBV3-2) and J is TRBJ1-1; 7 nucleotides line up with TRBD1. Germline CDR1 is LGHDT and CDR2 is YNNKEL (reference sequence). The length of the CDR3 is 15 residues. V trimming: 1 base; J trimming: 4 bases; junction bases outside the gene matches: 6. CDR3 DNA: TGTGCCAGCAGCCAAGTTCGACAGGGAGTCACTGAAGCTTTCTTT. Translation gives CASSQVRQGVTEAFF.

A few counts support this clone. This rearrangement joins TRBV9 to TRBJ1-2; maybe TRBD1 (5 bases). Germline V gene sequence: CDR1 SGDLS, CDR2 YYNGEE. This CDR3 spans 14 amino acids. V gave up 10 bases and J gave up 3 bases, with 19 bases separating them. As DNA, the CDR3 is TGTGCCGGCCATTCTATTGGGGGGTACTATGGCTACACCTTC. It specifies CAGHSIGGYYGYTF.